The next 32 T cell receptor beta chains were all read from a single sample in a study of T cells after yellow fever vaccination. TCRdb re-analysed the 5' RACE reads in MiXCR, keeping a single row per CDR3 protein. This sample yields some 120,000 distinct CDR3 sequences, of which about 7% are seen a single time; about 2.7% belongs to the top ten. The specimen comprised CD4+ T cells sorted from PBMCs, sampled roughly 10 days after the first yellow fever vaccination. Source of these receptors: a man younger than 30 who received the YFV17D yellow fever vaccine.

This clonotype showed up many times. This chain uses TRBV5-1 with TRBJ2-7, with 12 positions matching TRBD2. The trim removed 4 bases at V and 4 bases at J, leaving 9 bases unmatched. CDR1 and CDR2 (germline): SGHRS, YFSETQ. This CDR3 is built from 16 residues. The CDR3 region has the DNA TGCGCCAGCAGCCCTAGCGGGGGGGCCGGTTATTACGAGCAGTACTTC. Residues: CASSPSGGAGYYEQYF. Supplemented by reference TRBV5-1 and TRBJ2-7, the full variable domain reads KAGVTQTPRYLIKTRGQQVTLSCSPISGHRSVSWYQQTPGQGLQFLFEYFSETQRNKGNFPGRFSGRQFSNSRSEMNVSTLELGDSALYLCASSPSGGAGYYEQYFGPGTRLTVT.

This clonotype was detected ten times or more. Written as DNA, the CDR3 is TGTGCCAGCAGCCAAGTCGATCGGACCCAGTACTTC. Translation gives CASSQVDRTQYF. The V and J genes are TRBV4-2 and TRBJ2-5; no clear D gene. Trimming removed 1 base at V and 7 bases at J, with 7 bases between. The CDR3 runs to 12 residues. Per the germline V gene, CDR1 is LGHNA and CDR2 is YNFKEQ.

This clonotype appeared many times. This chain links TRBV5-6 with TRBJ1-5, with D possibly TRBD1 on 5 matching bases. CDR1 SGHDT and CDR2 YYEEEE come from the germline V gene. This CDR3 region has 15 residues. The V end was cut by 0 bases, the J end by 4 bases, with 11 bases between. DNA for the CDR3: TGTGCCAGCAGCTTGGGGCCGGGGGTTAATCAGCCCCAGCATTTT. This sequence encodes CASSLGPGVNQPQHF.

The genes are TRBV7-8 and TRBJ2-7, with no clear D. CDR1 and CDR2 from the germline V gene are SGHVS and FQNEAQ. CDR3 length equals 16 residues. V lost 2 bases to trimming and J lost 0 bases, with 14 bases between them. CDR3 sequence: CASSLRQTPNSYEQYF. As DNA, the CDR3 is TGTGCCAGCAGCTTAAGGCAGACACCCAACTCCTACGAGCAGTACTTC.

The rearrangement joins TRBV18 to TRBJ2-1; 9 nucleotides agree with TRBD1. The germline V gene encodes CDR1 KGHSH and CDR2 LQKENI. J was trimmed by 12 bases and V by 0 bases; bases with no gene match: 12. The CDR3 runs 16 residues. CDR3 in DNA: TGTGCCAGCTCACCACCGGACCGGGACAGGGAAAACAGGCAGTTCTTC. This gives the protein CASSPPDRDRENRQFF.

This clonotype has a count of ten or more. V gene TRBV21-1 combines with J gene TRBJ2-7; the table's D call of TRBD1 was not tested on the DNA. TRBV21-1 is listed as a pseudogene. The CDR3 is 13 residues long. The CDR3 reads CASSNGRSYEQYF. CDR3 in DNA: TGTGCCAGCAGCAACGGGCGTTCCTACGAGCAGTACTTC.

This clonotype occurred many times. The chain recombines TRBV7-2 with TRBJ1-1, with unresolved D. The CDR3 loop spans 15 amino acids. Trimming stripped 5 bases from V and 0 bases from J, with 13 bases between. Germline values: CDR1 SGHTA, CDR2 FQGNSA. CDR3 amino acids: CASSLSGSMNTEAFF. CDR3 sequence (DNA): TGTGCCAGCAGCCTCAGCGGAAGCATGAACACTGAAGCTTTCTTT.

There are a few counts of this clonotype. V is TRBV9 and J is TRBJ2-7; possible D gene TRBD2, 5 bases. Germline V gives CDR1 SGDLS, CDR2 YYNGEE. V lost 2 bases and J 3 bases, leaving 12 bases between the germline ends. The CDR3 extends over 14 amino acids. CDR3 sequence (DNA): TGTGCCAGCAGCGTCGGAGGTCCGGGCTACGAGCAGTACTTC. It specifies CASSVGGPGYEQYF.

This clonotype showed up many times. The chain combines TRBV12-3 or TRBV12-4 with TRBJ2-7; 7 nucleotides line up with TRBD1. V was pared by 6 bases and J by 6 bases, with 11 bases of the junction left unmatched. The CDR3 has 14 residues. Written as DNA, the CDR3 is TGTGCCAGCAGCAGGACAGGTAGCCTAGCCGAGCAGTACTTC. It specifies CASSRTGSLAEQYF.

This clonotype appeared many times. The rearrangement joins TRBV5-1 to TRBJ1-6; D remains ambiguous. The CDR3 consists of 14 residues. Germline V lookup: CDR1 SGHRS, CDR2 YFSETQ. Trimming removed 4 bases from V and 9 bases from J, with 14 bases in between. The CDR3 here is CASSREGMASPLHF. The CDR3 nucleotides are TGCGCCAGCAGCCGGGAGGGAATGGCTTCACCCCTCCACTTT.

Many counts were recorded for this clonotype. V is TRBV5-1 and J is TRBJ2-2, with D perhaps matching TRBD1 (6 bases). Trimming cost V 2 bases and J 1 base, with 9 bases left between them. The CDR3 has 15 amino acids. Looked up from germline, CDR1 is SGHRS and CDR2 is YFSETQ. CDR3 in amino acids: CASSLMTGNTGELFF. In DNA, the CDR3 is TGCGCCAGCAGCTTAATGACAGGGAACACCGGGGAGCTGTTTTTT.

This clonotype has a count of ten or more. This chain connects TRBV5-1 to TRBJ2-2, with D tentatively TRBD1 (5 bases). CDR3 length equals 14 residues. Germline CDR1 SGHRS, CDR2 YFSETQ. Deletions cut 1 base from V and 5 bases from J, with 9 bases between. The CDR3 DNA follows: TGCGCCAGCAGCTTGACACAGGAGACCGGGGAGCTGTTTTTT. This encodes CASSLTQETGELFF. Combining the CDR3 with reference TRBV5-1 and TRBJ2-2 gives the whole variable domain KAGVTQTPRYLIKTRGQQVTLSCSPISGHRSVSWYQQTPGQGLQFLFEYFSETQRNKGNFPGRFSGRQFSNSRSEMNVSTLELGDSALYLCASSLTQETGELFFGEGSRLTVL.

In its sample, this clonotype was seen many times. The chain has TRBV7-2 and TRBJ2-7; 7 nucleotides line up with TRBD1. Trimming removed 6 bases from V and 3 bases from J; junction bases left unmatched: 11. Germline V CDR1 and CDR2: SGHTA, FQGNSA. This CDR3 region has 15 residues. The CDR3 DNA follows: TGTGCCAGCAGGGGGACAGTGGGGGCCGGCTACGAGCAGTACTTC. Amino acid sequence: CASRGTVGAGYEQYF. Drawing the rest from reference TRBV7-2 and TRBJ2-7, the complete variable domain is GAGVSQSPSNKVTEKGKDVELRCDPISGHTALYWYRQSLGQGLEFLIYFQGNSAPDKSGLPSDRFSAERTGGSVSTLTIQRTQQEDSAVYLCASRGTVGAGYEQYFGPGTRLTVT.

The chain carries TRBV18 and TRBJ1-3; 9 bases map to TRBD1. Looked up from germline, CDR1 is KGHSH and CDR2 is LQKENI. The CDR3 is 15 residues long. After removal of 3 bases from V and 4 bases from J, the junction contained 4 bases not matched to a gene. The CDR3 loop is CASSPRDRAGNTIYF. As DNA, the CDR3 is TGTGCCAGCTCACCGCGGGACAGGGCCGGAAACACCATATATTTT.

This clonotype was recorded many times. The J gene is TRBJ2-7, the V gene TRBV5-1, with TRBD1 as a possible D gene (5 bases). Germline V lookup: CDR1 SGHRS, CDR2 YFSETQ. V gave up 2 bases and J gave up 1 base, with 13 bases separating them. The CDR3 has 15 residues. This CDR3 reads CASSLGVGNSYEQYV. The CDR3 bases are TGCGCCAGCAGCTTAGGGGTTGGGAATTCCTACGAGCAGTACGTC.

Many counts were recorded for this clonotype. The chain uses TRBV5-1 and TRBJ2-7; D remains unclear. Germline-derived CDR1 and CDR2 are SGHRS and YFSETQ. The CDR3 is made up of 15 amino acids. V was clipped by 0 bases and J by 7 bases, with 17 bases between them. The CDR3 loop is CASSLDGDPLREQYV. CDR3 DNA sequence: TGCGCCAGCAGCTTGGACGGAGACCCACTACGGGAGCAGTACGTC.

Note on this clonotype: A clone one base away is much larger, so this may be a read error. The chain recombines TRBV20-1 with TRBJ1-1, with a possible D match to TRBD1 (6 bases). This CDR3 has 15 amino acids. Trimming took 3 bases from V and 4 from J, leaving 18 bases between them. The germline V gene encodes CDR1 DFQATT and CDR2 SNEGSKA (reference sequence). The CDR3 sequence is CSASKGGPVPTEAFF. DNA for the CDR3: TGCAGTGCTAGTAAGGGGGGACCAGTGCCCACTGAAGCTTTCTTT.

This clonotype showed up many times. This sequence joins TRBV5-1 and TRBJ2-2; D is ambiguous. The CDR3 is made up of 13 amino acids. V lost 0 bases to trimming and J lost 3 bases, with 3 bases between them. Germline V CDR1 and CDR2: SGHRS, YFSETQ. CDR3 region: CASSLDHTGELFF. DNA of the CDR3: TGCGCCAGCAGCTTGGACCACACCGGGGAGCTGTTTTTT.

Ten or more counts support this clonotype. The chain carries TRBV4-1 and TRBJ2-5, with 10 positions matching TRBD2. V shed 3 bases and J 5 bases; nucleotides not matched to a gene: 6. Germline loops: CDR1 MGHRA, CDR2 YSYEKL. There are 15 residues in the CDR3. The CDR3 nucleotides are TGCGCCAGCAGCCATCTAGCGGGGGTTGGGGAGACCCAGTACTTC. Amino acid sequence: CASSHLAGVGETQYF.

Concerning this clonotype: Possible read error: a much larger clone is one base away. The chain is built from TRBV12-3 or TRBV12-4 and TRBJ2-3; maybe TRBD1 (5 bases). This CDR3 is 16 amino acids long. Trimming took 8 bases from V and 5 from J, leaving 23 bases between them. The CDR3 sequence: CASGRGRAALEDTQYF. CDR3 nucleotide sequence: TGTGCCAGCGGAAGAGGCAGGGCTGCGTTGGAAGATACGCAGTATTTT.

This clonotype showed up many times. For the CDR3, the DNA is TGCAGTGCTAGAGTGCCGGGGGGGCTTGGTGAGCAGTTCTTC. It is translated as CSARVPGGLGEQFF. V gene TRBV20-1 combines with J gene TRBJ2-1, with 8 bases fitting TRBD2. The CDR3 has 14 residues. The V segment lost 1 base and the J segment 9 bases; nucleotides outside the gene matches: 8. Germline loops: CDR1 DFQATT, CDR2 SNEGSKA (reference sequence).

The table lists this clonotype with many counts. J is TRBJ2-1 and V is TRBV6-1; tentatively, D is TRBD1 or TRBD2 (5 bases each). Trimming cost V 3 bases and J 15 bases, with 21 bases left between them. Looked up from germline, CDR1 is MNHNS and CDR2 is SASEGT. CDR3 size: 14 residues. The CDR3 region has the DNA TGTGCCAGCAGTGAGCAAGGGACGTCTGGCGTGCGGTTCTTC. This encodes CASSEQGTSGVRFF.

This clonotype showed up many times. The V call is TRBV7-3, the J call TRBJ2-3; D tentatively fits TRBD1 or TRBD2 (5 bases each). The germline CDR1 and CDR2 sequences are SGHTA and FQGTGA. The CDR3 sequence is 13 residues long. Trimming stripped 2 bases from V and 9 bases from J, with 12 bases between. CDR3 in amino acids: CASSLYRDGTQYF. As DNA, the CDR3 is TGTGCCAGCAGCTTATACCGGGACGGAACGCAGTATTTT.

Ten or more counts support this clonotype. The chain couples TRBV5-6 to TRBJ2-7; 8 bases match TRBD1. The CDR3 consists of 14 residues. Germline CDR1 and CDR2: SGHDT and YYEEEE. V lost 6 bases, J lost 2 bases, and 7 bases stayed unmatched. The CDR3 spells CASKDWTGTYEQYV. CDR3 bases: TGTGCCAGCAAAGACTGGACAGGGACCTACGAGCAGTACGTC.

With respect to this clonotype: A read error is possible here, since a much larger clone lies one base away. This chain's CDR3 is CASKGSGTEALF. The CDR3 DNA is TGTGCCAGCAAGGGGAGCGGGACTGAAGCTCTCTTT. The V gene is TRBV7-9, the J gene TRBJ1-1; D possibly corresponds to TRBD1 (5 bases). The germline gives CDR1 SEHNR, CDR2 FQNEAQ (reference sequence). The CDR3 consists of 12 residues.

This clonotype was seen many times. V usage is TRBV12-3 or TRBV12-4 and J usage is TRBJ1-5, with TRBD1 identical over 8 bases. With 5 bases clipped from V and 6 bases from J, the junction kept 12 bases outside the gene matches. The CDR3 contains 16 residues. CDR3: CASSPGVGQGSQPQHF. CDR3 nucleotide sequence: TGTGCCAGCAGTCCCGGGGTTGGACAGGGCAGTCAGCCCCAGCATTTT.

This clonotype was seen a few times. The genes are TRBV30 and TRBJ1-2, with D possibly TRBD1 on 6 matching bases. Looked up from germline, CDR1 is GTSNPN and CDR2 is SVGIG (reference sequence). The CDR3 has 13 residues. Trimming stripped 3 bases from V and 7 bases from J, with 15 bases between. CDR3 nucleotide sequence: TGTGCCTGGAGGACAACCGGGGGCGCTGGCTACACCTTC. Protein: CAWRTTGGAGYTF.

This clonotype was seen at least ten times. The CDR3, as DNA: TGTGCCAGCAGACCAGGGGGCGCCTATGGCTACACCTTC. It codes for CASRPGGAYGYTF. The chain recombines TRBV7-2 with TRBJ1-2; 8 nucleotides agree with TRBD1. The CDR3 is 13 amino acids. Unmatched junction bases numbered 4, after V lost 6 bases and J lost 4 bases. Germline lookup yields CDR1 SGHTA and CDR2 FQGNSA.

This clonotype was observed many times. The rearrangement uses TRBV5-1 and TRBJ1-1; a weak D match, TRBD1 (5 bases). Trimming removed 0 bases from V and 1 base from J, with 10 bases in between. Germline V gives CDR1 SGHRS, CDR2 YFSETQ. The CDR3 loop spans 15 amino acids. CDR3 sequence: CASSLGRRENTEAFF. The CDR3 DNA follows: TGCGCCAGCAGCTTGGGACGCAGGGAGAACACTGAAGCTTTCTTT.

This clonotype was picked up many times. This chain links TRBV5-1 with TRBJ2-1; D uncertain. Trimming left V 0 bases short and J 2 bases short, with 12 bases between. The CDR3 has 16 amino acids. The germline V gene has CDR1 SGHRS and CDR2 YFSETQ. CDR3 DNA: TGCGCCAGCAGCTTGGGCCACAACCGAGCCTACAATGAGCAGTTCTTC. Protein product: CASSLGHNRAYNEQFF.

This clonotype was recorded many times. This chain connects TRBV20-1 to TRBJ1-2; maybe TRBD1 (6 bases). Germline V gene sequence: CDR1 DFQATT, CDR2 SNEGSKA (reference sequence). This CDR3 spans 12 amino acids. Trimming left V 3 bases short and J 6 bases short, with 11 bases between. This CDR3 is CSASGQQDGYTF. The CDR3 nucleotides are TGCAGTGCTAGTGGACAGCAGGATGGCTACACCTTC.

Details on this clonotype: A much larger clone lies one base from this, so it may be a read error. In nucleotides, the CDR3 is TGTGCCAGCAGTACACACAGGGAGCCCCACACCGGGGAGCTGTTTTTT. It codes for CASSTHREPHTGELFF. The J gene is TRBJ2-2, the V gene TRBV6-4; possibly TRBD1 for D (6 bases). The CDR3 sequence is 16 residues long. Germline CDR1 reads MRHNA; CDR2 reads SNTAGT. Trimming stripped 5 bases from V and 3 bases from J, with 16 bases between.